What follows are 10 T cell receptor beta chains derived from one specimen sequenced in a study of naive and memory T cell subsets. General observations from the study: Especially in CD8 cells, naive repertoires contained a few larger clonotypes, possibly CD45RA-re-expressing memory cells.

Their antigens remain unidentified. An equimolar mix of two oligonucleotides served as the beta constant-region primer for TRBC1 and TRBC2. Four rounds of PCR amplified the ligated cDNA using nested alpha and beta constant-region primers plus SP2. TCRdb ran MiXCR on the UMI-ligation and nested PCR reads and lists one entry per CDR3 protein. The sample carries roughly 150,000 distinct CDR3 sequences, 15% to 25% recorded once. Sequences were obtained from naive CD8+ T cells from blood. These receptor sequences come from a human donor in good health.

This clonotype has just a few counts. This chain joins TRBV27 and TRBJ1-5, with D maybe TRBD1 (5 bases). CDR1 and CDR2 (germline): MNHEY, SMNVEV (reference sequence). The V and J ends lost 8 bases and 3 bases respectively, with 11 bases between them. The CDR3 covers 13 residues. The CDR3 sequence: CASAGTDNQPQHF. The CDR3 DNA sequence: TGTGCCAGCGCTGGGACTGACAATCAGCCCCAGCATTTT.

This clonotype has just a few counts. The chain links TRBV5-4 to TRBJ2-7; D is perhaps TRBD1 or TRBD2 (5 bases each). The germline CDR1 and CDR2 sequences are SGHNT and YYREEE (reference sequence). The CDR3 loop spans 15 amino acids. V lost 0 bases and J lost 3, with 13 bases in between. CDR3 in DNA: TGTGCCAGCAGCTTGGGAACGGGACCATACTACGAGCAGTACTTC. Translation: CASSLGTGPYYEQYF. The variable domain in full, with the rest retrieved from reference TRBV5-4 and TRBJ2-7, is ETGVTQSPTHLIKTRGQQVTLRCSSQSGHNTVSWYQQALGQGPQFIFQYYREEENGRGNFPPRFSGLQFPNYSSELNVNALELDDSALYLCASSLGTGPYYEQYFGPGTRLTVT.

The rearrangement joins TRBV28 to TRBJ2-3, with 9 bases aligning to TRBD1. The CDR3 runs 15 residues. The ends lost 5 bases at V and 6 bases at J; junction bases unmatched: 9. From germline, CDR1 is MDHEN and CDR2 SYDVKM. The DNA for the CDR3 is TGTGCCAGCAGTCCCCGGACAGGGGCACCGGATACGCAGTATTTT. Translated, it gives CASSPRTGAPDTQYF.

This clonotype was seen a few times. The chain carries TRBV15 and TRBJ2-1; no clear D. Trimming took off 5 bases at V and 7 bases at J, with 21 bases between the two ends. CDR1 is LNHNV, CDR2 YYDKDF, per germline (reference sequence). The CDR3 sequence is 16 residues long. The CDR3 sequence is CATSSRGRTLLNEQFF. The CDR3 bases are TGTGCCACCAGCTCCCGAGGCAGGACCTTGTTGAATGAGCAGTTCTTC.

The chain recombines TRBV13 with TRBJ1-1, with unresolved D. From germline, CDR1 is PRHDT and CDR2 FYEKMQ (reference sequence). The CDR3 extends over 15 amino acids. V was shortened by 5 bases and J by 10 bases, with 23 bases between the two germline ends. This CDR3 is CASSPEKAGELGAFF. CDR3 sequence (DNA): TGTGCCAGCAGCCCAGAGAAAGCGGGAGAGTTGGGAGCTTTCTTT.

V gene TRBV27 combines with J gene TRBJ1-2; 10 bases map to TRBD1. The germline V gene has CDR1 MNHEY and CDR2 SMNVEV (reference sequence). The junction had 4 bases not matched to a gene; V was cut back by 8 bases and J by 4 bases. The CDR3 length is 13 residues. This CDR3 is CASGTGVPYGYTF. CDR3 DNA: TGTGCCAGCGGGACAGGGGTACCCTATGGCTACACCTTC.

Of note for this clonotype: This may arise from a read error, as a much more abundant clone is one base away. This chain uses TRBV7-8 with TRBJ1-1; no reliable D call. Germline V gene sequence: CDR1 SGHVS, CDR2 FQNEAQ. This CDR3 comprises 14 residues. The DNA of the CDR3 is TGTGTCAGCAGCTTAGGAGAGACGTCCACTGAAGCTTTCTTT. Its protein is CVSSLGETSTEAFF.

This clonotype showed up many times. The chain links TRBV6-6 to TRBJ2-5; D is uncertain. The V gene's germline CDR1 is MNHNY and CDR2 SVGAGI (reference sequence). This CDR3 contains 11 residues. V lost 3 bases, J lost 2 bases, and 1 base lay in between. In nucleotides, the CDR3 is TGTGCCAGCAGTTATCAAGAGACCCAGTACTTC. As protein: CASSYQETQYF.

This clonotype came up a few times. This CDR3 reads CASSFRVGGRAPYNEQFF. The DNA for the CDR3 is TGTGCCAGCAGTTTCCGGGTAGGGGGGAGGGCCCCCTACAATGAGCAGTTCTTC. J is TRBJ2-1 and V is TRBV28, with TRBD2 as a possible D gene (7 bases). The CDR3 has 18 amino acids. V lost 3 bases to trimming and J lost 2 bases, with 20 bases between them. CDR1 and CDR2 from the germline V gene are MDHEN and SYDVKM. Variable domain in full (rest from reference TRBV28 and TRBJ2-1): DVKVTQSSRYLVKRTGEKVFLECVQDMDHENMFWYRQDPGLGLRLIYFSYDVKMKEKGDIPEGYSVSREKKERFSLILESASTNQTSMYLCASSFRVGGRAPYNEQFFGPGTRLTVL.

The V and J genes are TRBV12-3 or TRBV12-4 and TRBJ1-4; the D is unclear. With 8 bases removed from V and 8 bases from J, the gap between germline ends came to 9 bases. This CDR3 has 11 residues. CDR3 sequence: CASCSGEKLFF. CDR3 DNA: TGTGCCAGCTGTTCTGGGGAAAAACTGTTTTTT.